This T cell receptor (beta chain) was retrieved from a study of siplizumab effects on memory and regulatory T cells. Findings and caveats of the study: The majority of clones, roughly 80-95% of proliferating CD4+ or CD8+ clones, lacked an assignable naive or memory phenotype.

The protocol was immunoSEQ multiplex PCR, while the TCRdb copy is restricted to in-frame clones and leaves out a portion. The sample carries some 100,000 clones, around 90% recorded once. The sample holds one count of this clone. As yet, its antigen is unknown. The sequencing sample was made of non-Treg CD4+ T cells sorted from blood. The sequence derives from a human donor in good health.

The CDR3 reads CASSLLVADEQFF. DNA for the CDR3: TGCGCCAGCAGCTTGTTAGTAGCCGATGAGCAGTTCTTC. The rearrangement joins TRBV5-1 to TRBJ2-1; D is undetermined. Germline values: CDR1 SGHRS, CDR2 YFSETQ. The CDR3 contains 13 residues. Trimming took 1 base from V and 8 from J, leaving 10 bases between them. Variable domain in full (rest from reference TRBV5-1 and TRBJ2-1): KAGVTQTPRYLIKTRGQQVTLSCSPISGHRSVSWYQQTPGQGLQFLFEYFSETQRNKGNFPGRFSGRQFSNSRSEMNVSTLELGDSALYLCASSLLVADEQFFGPGTRLTVL.